This T cell receptor (beta chain) was sequenced for a study of blood T cells in healthy people across ages. Study-wide points: Because sorting was not performed, PBMCs prevented conclusive naive versus antigen-experienced comparison.

This clonotype was seen many times. Its antigen remains unknown. The CDR3 extends over 16 amino acids. The trim removed 0 bases at V and 4 bases at J, leaving 5 bases unmatched. Primers used in a second PCR of about 6 to 11 cycles were a sample-barcoded 5' primer and a J-beta primer mix. TCRdb redid the calling of the 5' RACE reads with MiXCR, one entry per CDR3 protein. The data contain 950,000 to 1,200,000 distinct CDR3 sequences, 30% to 40% of them seen just once; the ten biggest clones take up around 12%. The individuals who served as donors were healthy Caucasians living in Russia, aged roughly 6 to 95. Every sample had a minimum of 6.5 million PBMCs isolated.

The chain carries TRBV12-3 or TRBV12-4 and TRBJ2-1; 8 positions match TRBD1. This clonotype was sampled from a man aged 18 to 29 in good health. Sequencing used blood. For the CDR3, the DNA is TGTGCCAGCAGTTTAGCCGGCCAGGGGGCTTACAATGAGCAGTTCTTC. Protein product: CASSLAGQGAYNEQFF.